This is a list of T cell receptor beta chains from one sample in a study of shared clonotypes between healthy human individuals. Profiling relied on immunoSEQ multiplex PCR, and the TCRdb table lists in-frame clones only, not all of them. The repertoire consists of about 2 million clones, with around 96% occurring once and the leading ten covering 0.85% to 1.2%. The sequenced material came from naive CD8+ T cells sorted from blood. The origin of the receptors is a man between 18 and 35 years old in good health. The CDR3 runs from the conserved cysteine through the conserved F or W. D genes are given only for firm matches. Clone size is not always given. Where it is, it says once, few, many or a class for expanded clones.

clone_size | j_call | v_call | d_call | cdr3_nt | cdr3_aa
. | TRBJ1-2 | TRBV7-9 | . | TGTGCCAGCAGCTTACCGGGGACTGCCCTCAGGGGCTACACCTTC | CASSLPGTALRGYTF
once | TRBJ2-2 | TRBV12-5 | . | TGTGCTAGTGGGGGTACCCTTACTACTTACGGGGAGCTGTTTTTT | CASGGTLTTYGELFF
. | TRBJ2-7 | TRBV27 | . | TGTGCCAGCAGTTTATCCAGGGGAGGGCTAGGGTCCTACGAGCAGTACTTC | CASSLSRGGLGSYEQYF
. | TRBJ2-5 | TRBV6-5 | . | TGTGCCAGCAGTTACGGGGCGGGATCTCCCCAAGAGACCCAGTACTTC | CASSYGAGSPQETQYF
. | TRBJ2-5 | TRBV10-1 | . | TGCGCCAGCAGTGAGGAGGGTGAGGAGACCCAGTACTTC | CASSEEGEETQYF
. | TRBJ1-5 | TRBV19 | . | TGTGCCAGTAGGCCCGGGGCCTGGGGCAATCAGCCCCAGCATTTT | CASRPGAWGNQPQHF
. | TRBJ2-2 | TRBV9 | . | TGTGCCAGCAGCGTAGCTGGCGCAGGGTCCGGGGAGCTGTTTTTT | CASSVAGAGSGELFF
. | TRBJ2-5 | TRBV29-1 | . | TGCAGCGTTGAGGGCAATCAGGAGACCCAGTACTTC | CSVEGNQETQYF
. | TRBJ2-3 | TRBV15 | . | TGTGCCACCAGCAGAGAAGGGGGTCCGGCAGATACGCAGTATTTT | CATSREGGPADTQYF
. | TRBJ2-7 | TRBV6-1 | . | TGTGCCATCAGTGGACAGGACTACTCCTACGAGCAGTACTTC | CAISGQDYSYEQYF
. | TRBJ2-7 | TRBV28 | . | TGTGCCAGCAGTTTCCCCCCCGGAGCGGTGGCTCCCTACGAGCAGTACTTC | CASSFPPGAVAPYEQYF
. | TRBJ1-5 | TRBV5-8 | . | TGTGCCAGCAGCTTGAGTACGGGGAATCAGCCCCAGCATTTT | CASSLSTGNQPQHF
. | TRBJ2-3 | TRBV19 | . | TGTGCCAGTAGTATAGTTATCACAGATACGCAGTATTTT | CASSIVITDTQYF
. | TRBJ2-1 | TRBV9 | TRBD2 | TGTGCCAGCAGCGCTAGCGGGGGGGCCCGTGAGCAGTTCTTC | CASSASGGAREQFF
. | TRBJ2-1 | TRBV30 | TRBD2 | TGTGCCTGGAGTGTAGGGACTAGCTCCTACAATGAGCAGTTCTTC | CAWSVGTSSYNEQFF
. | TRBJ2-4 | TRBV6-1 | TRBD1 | TGTGCCAGCAGTGAAAGGATGGGACAGGGGGCGAACATTCAGTACTTC | CASSERMGQGANIQYF
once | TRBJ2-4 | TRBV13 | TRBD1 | TGTGCCAGCAGCCCAGGGACAGACGTAAACATTCAGTACTTC | CASSPGTDVNIQYF
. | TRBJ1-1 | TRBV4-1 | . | TGCGCCAGCAGCCAAGAAGCAGGAGCGAACACTGAAGCTTTCTTT | CASSQEAGANTEAFF
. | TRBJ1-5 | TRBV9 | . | TGTGCCAGCAGCGTAGGGAGGGACAATCAGCCCCAGCATTTT | CASSVGRDNQPQHF
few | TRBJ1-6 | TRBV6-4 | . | TGTGCCAGCAGGTGGCAGAGGGTGGAGTCACCCCTCCACTTT | CASRWQRVESPLHF
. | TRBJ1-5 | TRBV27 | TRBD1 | TGTGCCCTATCCTACGAGGGGGACAGGGAAGTTTCGGGCAATCAGCCCCAGCATTTT | CALSYEGDREVSGNQPQHF
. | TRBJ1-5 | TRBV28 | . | TGTGCCAGCAGTTTAAAGCGCAATCAGCCCCAGCATTTT | CASSLKRNQPQHF
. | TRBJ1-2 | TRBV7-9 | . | TGTGCCAGCAGCTTAGATCCAGATAACTATGGCTACACCTTC | CASSLDPDNYGYTF
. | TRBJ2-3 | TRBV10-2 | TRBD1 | TGCGCCAGCAGCTCGGGACAGGGGGATTCAGATACGCAGTATTTT | CASSSGQGDSDTQYF
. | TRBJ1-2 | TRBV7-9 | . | TGTGCCAGCAGCCCCGACCCATCAGCCCACACCTTC | CASSPDPSAHTF
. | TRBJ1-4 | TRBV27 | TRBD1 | TGTGCCAGCAGCACAGGGGGCTCTAATGAAAAACTGTTTTTT | CASSTGGSNEKLFF
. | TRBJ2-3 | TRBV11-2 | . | TGTGCCAGCAGCTTTGGCGGACTAAGCACAGATACGCAGTATTTT | CASSFGGLSTDTQYF
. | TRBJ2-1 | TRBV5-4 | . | TGTGCCAGCAGCGGTATGAGTGGAGATGAGCAGTTCTTC | CASSGMSGDEQFF
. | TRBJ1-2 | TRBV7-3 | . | TGTGCCAGCAGCTTAACGTTTGGGGATGGCTACACCTTC | CASSLTFGDGYTF
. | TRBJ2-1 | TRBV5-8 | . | TGTGCCAGCAGCTTGGGGCGCGGACAGTTCTTC | CASSLGRGQFF
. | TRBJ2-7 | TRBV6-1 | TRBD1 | TGTGCCAGCAGTTGGGACAGGGTCAACTCCTACGAGCAGTACTTC | CASSWDRVNSYEQYF
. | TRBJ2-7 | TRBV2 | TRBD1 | TGTGCCAGCAGTGACCCTCGGGACAGGGGGGACGAGCAGTACTTC | CASSDPRDRGDEQYF